This T cell receptor beta chain was profiled in a study of graft-versus-host responses after intestinal transplantation (dated by TCRdb to the early 2020s). The study in broad terms: Multivisceral, liver-intestinal, or isolated intestinal transplants were received by the recipients. Anti-thymocyte globulin induction was given to all recipients, followed by maintenance tacrolimus and steroids for around three years. Bulk TCR-beta CDR3 sequencing was used to track graft-versus-host and host-versus-graft alloreactive T cell clones in the graft, circulation and bone marrow after intestinal transplantation. Alloreactive clones were identified by sequencing pre-transplant mixed lymphocyte reaction products and comparing these products with unstimulated pre-transplant donor and recipient T cells. A cohort of roughly 25 intestinal transplant recipients, including one retransplant, was enrolled, and a few patients lacking pretransplant specimens were excluded. Donor T cell macrochimerism was defined as a peak of at least 4% donor T cells among recipient peripheral blood mononuclear cells. Samples from a few later patients were sequenced in-house on an Illumina MiSeq with MiXCR processing rather than by the commercial service.

Remarks on this clone: This clone's antigen is unknown. There are no base qualities to consult, and no much larger clone falls within one base. The same CDR3 is also encoded by other DNA sequences in this sample.

The method behind the library was the immunoSEQ multiplex PCR assay. For most patients, genomic DNA was isolated with the Qiagen DNeasy Blood and Tissue Kit and shipped frozen to Adaptive Biotechnologies for TCR sequencing. For most patients, high-throughput TCR-beta CDR3 sequencing of genomic DNA was performed by Adaptive Biotechnologies. In the original analysis: Adaptive's ImmunoSEQ software supplied the TCR sequencing data for under 20 patients, while MiXCR and VDJtools were used to process three other patients. To correct CD4 versus CD8 sorting errors, any sequence found in both subsets at a frequency ratio below 5:1 was removed. Because the origin of CDR3 nucleotide sequences shared between donor and recipient could not be assigned, those sequences were removed. Alloreactive clones required at least 2-fold expansion over unstimulated cells and minimum CFSE-low frequency of 0.002% (template counts) or 0.001% (read counts). Clones were considered mappable if detected in sequenced pre-transplant spleen, lymph node, or MLR CFSE-low populations of the donor or recipient. The cumulative frequency of alloreactive clones was calculated as a percentage of all sequences, weighted by copy number. The clones in this table, taken by TCRdb from immuneACCESS, are in-frame only. Not every clone is retained; where verified, under half of the shortfall comes from an unresolved V gene, and the cause of the rest is unknown. Clone size and the V and J calls come from that table; the DNA yielded D and trimming. The sample table holds roughly 93,000 clones, of which 85% to 95% were seen once. Together, the top ten hold over 0.45% of the sample.

The paper's findings and limits, for the study overall: High GvH to HvG T cell clonal ratios were observed in the allografts of patients with donor T cell macrochimerism. GvH clones were detected in recipient bone marrow, and some of these GvH clones were observed earlier in ileal mucosa or blood, consistent with an intestinal mucosal origin. Early after transplant, peak levels of circulating GvH clones were associated with declines in HvG clones. The conclusions were limited by the relatively low number and heterogeneity of the intestinal transplant patients.

This specimen's time point label, per the study, means: cells obtained before transplantation from donor or recipient. CD3+CD4+ and CD3+CD8+ populations were FACS-sorted from unstimulated pre-transplant donor and recipient cells taken from spleen or lymph nodes. The clonotype originates from a human donor who received an intestinal transplant. Sequencing was performed on unstimulated CD8+ T cells sorted from spleen or lymph node cells, taken before intestinal transplant.

The nucleotide sequence is given as TGCGCCAGCAGCTTGGCCCAGGATTACGAGCAGTACTTC. It encodes CASSLAQDYEQYF. Here the chain combines TRBV5-1 and TRBJ2-7; the D gene is unclear. Via the germline V gene, CDR1 is SGHRS and CDR2 YFSETQ. From cysteine to phenylalanine, the CDR3 is 13 amino acids long. The only DNA kept is the CDR3, 39 bases in frame from the first base. V and J lose 0 bases and 4 bases, and a span of 8 bases separates them.